One sample yielded the 31 T cell receptor beta chains listed below, sequenced in a study of T cell repertoires in cytomegalovirus infection. MiXCR was run by TCRdb on the reads, yielding one entry per CDR3 protein. The repertoire consists of almost 550,000 distinct CDR3 sequences, with more than 15% occurring once and the leading ten covering 24%. Material: CD8+ T cells from PBMCs. The receptors here all came from a human donor in good health (CMV status not recorded). Some clones in this sample may be carry-over from other donors' samples.

J is TRBJ1-1 and V is TRBV5-1, with 7 positions matching TRBD1. The CDR3 runs to 14 residues. The germline CDR1 and CDR2 sequences are SGHRS and YFSETQ. V dropped 0 bases and J dropped 3; count of bases not matched to a gene: 2. CDR3 sequence reads: CASSLGDSDTEAFF. The CDR3, as DNA: TGCGCCAGCAGCTTGGGGGACAGTGACACTGAAGCTTTCTTT. Full variable domain (outside the CDR3, taken from reference TRBV5-1 and TRBJ1-1): KAGVTQTPRYLIKTRGQQVTLSCSPISGHRSVSWYQQTPGQGLQFLFEYFSETQRNKGNFPGRFSGRQFSNSRSEMNVSTLELGDSALYLCASSLGDSDTEAFFGQGTRLTVV.

This clonotype has a count of ten or more. J is TRBJ2-1 and V is TRBV7-6; unclear D gene. Trimming shortened V by 5 bases and J by 6 bases, and 20 bases separated the two germline ends. The CDR3 covers 16 residues. The germline gives CDR1 SGHVS, CDR2 FNYEAQ. The CDR3, as DNA: TGTGCCAGCAGCGCCAGACTTGGTAAGAGGTTCAATGAGCAGTTCTTC. Translation gives CASSARLGKRFNEQFF.

This clonotype was seen at least ten times. The junction and the germline gene differ at one end; a read error may be behind it. The chain recombines TRBV28 with TRBJ1-5, with D unclear. CDR3 length: 11 residues. The V gene's germline CDR1 is MDHEN and CDR2 SYDVKM. CDR3 sequence: CSTDSNQPQHF. Written as DNA, the CDR3 is TGCAGCACGGATAGCAATCAGCCCCAGCATTTT.

Ten or more counts support this clonotype. The CDR3 region is CASSLVGQGRRETQYF. The CDR3 DNA reads as TGTGCCAGCAGCTTAGTTGGACAGGGGCGGCGAGAGACCCAGTACTTC. The genes are TRBV7-2 and TRBJ2-5; 9 bases agree with TRBD1. Per the germline V gene, CDR1 is SGHTA and CDR2 is FQGNSA. V lost 1 base and J lost 4; bases outside the gene matches: 7. This CDR3 has 16 residues. The variable domain in full, with the rest retrieved from reference TRBV7-2 and TRBJ2-5, is GAGVSQSPSNKVTEKGKDVELRCDPISGHTALYWYRQSLGQGLEFLIYFQGNSAPDKSGLPSDRFSAERTGGSVSTLTIQRTQQEDSAVYLCASSLVGQGRRETQYFGPGTRLLVL.

This clonotype was observed many times. This chain uses TRBV27 with TRBJ2-5; D possibly corresponds to TRBD2 (7 bases). CDR3 length: 19 residues. V lost 4 bases, J lost 5 bases, and 29 bases lay in between. Germline CDR1 and CDR2: MNHEY and SMNVEV (reference sequence). Here the CDR3 DNA reads TGTGCCAGCAGTTATCGACGCCCCGAAGGATCGGGGGGCAGGGAGACCCAGTACTTC. It codes for CASSYRRPEGSGGRETQYF.

This clonotype was detected many times. V usage is TRBV7-6 and J usage is TRBJ1-2; 7 bases are a match to TRBD1. Germline loops: CDR1 SGHVS, CDR2 FNYEAQ. Trimming took 4 bases from V and 7 from J; bases not matched to a gene: 6. The length of the CDR3 is 13 residues. CDR3 coding DNA: TGTGCCAGCAGCTATACAGGGGTGGCTGGCTACACCTTC. Residues: CASSYTGVAGYTF.

This clonotype was recorded at least ten times. The chain couples TRBV7-8 to TRBJ2-3, with 16 positions matching TRBD2. Trimming took 5 bases from V and 2 from J; bases not matched to a gene: 10. The CDR3 is 19 amino acids. Germline V CDR1 and CDR2: SGHVS, FQNEAQ. DNA of the CDR3: TGTGCCAGCAGCCCGCCGGGACTAGCGGGGGGGCCACCCACAGATACGCAGTATTTT. Translating gives CASSPPGLAGGPPTDTQYF.

A remark on this clonotype: Without the conserved terminal phenylalanine or tryptophan, this CDR3 likely stems from a read error. The rearrangement uses TRBV29-1 and TRBJ1-5, with D perhaps matching TRBD1 (6 bases). Germline assignment: CDR1 SQVTM and CDR2 ANQGSEA. V shed 3 bases and J shed 6 bases, with 12 bases lying between them. The CDR3 length is 13 residues. In DNA, the CDR3 is TGCAGCGTTGATACAGGGTTAGGTCAGCCCCAGCATTTA. It yields the protein CSVDTGLGQPQHL.

This clonotype showed up many times. The CDR3 nucleotides read TGTGCCAGCAGCTCCCAGGACTCCGGGTGGCAAGAGACCCAGTACTTC. Its translation is CASSSQDSGWQETQYF. The chain recombines TRBV11-2 with TRBJ2-5; D is possibly TRBD2 (5 bases). CDR1 and CDR2 (germline): SGHAT, FQNNGV. Between the trimmed V and J ends, which lost 4 bases and 2 bases, there was a span of 17 bases. The CDR3 totals 16 residues.

Only a few counts were recorded for this clonotype. J is TRBJ2-5 and V is TRBV4-1; D may match TRBD1 or TRBD2 (6 bases each). Trimming cost V 3 bases and J 5 bases, with 13 bases left between them. This CDR3 spans 14 amino acids. The germline V gene encodes CDR1 MGHRA and CDR2 YSYEKL. CDR3 sequence reads: CASSHSGAGETQYF. The DNA for the CDR3 is TGCGCCAGCAGCCACTCGGGGGCGGGGGAGACCCAGTACTTC.

This clonotype was recorded many times. The rearrangement uses TRBV27 and TRBJ2-7; 9 positions agree with TRBD1. V dropped 7 bases and J dropped 2; count of bases not matched to a gene: 6. The CDR3 has 14 residues. Germline values: CDR1 MNHEY, CDR2 SMNVEV (reference sequence). The CDR3 loop reads CASMAGTGTYEQYF. The CDR3 bases are TGTGCCAGCATGGCCGGGACAGGGACCTACGAGCAGTACTTC.

The chain links TRBV5-1 to TRBJ2-1; TRBD2 matches 9 bases. Germline CDR1 reads SGHRS; CDR2 reads YFSETQ. J lost 8 bases, V lost 4 bases, and 4 bases had no gene match. This CDR3 region has 13 residues. CDR3 sequence reads: CASSIGTSYEQFF. CDR3 in DNA: TGCGCCAGCAGCATCGGGACTAGCTATGAGCAGTTCTTC.

This chain links TRBV5-6 with TRBJ2-2; D perhaps matches TRBD1 (5 bases). The germline gives CDR1 SGHDT, CDR2 YYEEEE. The CDR3 has 14 residues. The V end lost 4 bases, the J end lost 4 bases, and 11 bases lay between the germline ends. CDR3 region: CASSDGHSTGELFF. Written as DNA, the CDR3 is TGTGCCAGCAGCGACGGACATAGCACCGGGGAGCTGTTTTTT.

This clonotype is a singleton in its sample. One base away lies a much larger clone, so this may be a sequencing read error. The CDR3 carries no conserved terminal phenylalanine or tryptophan, so it likely arises from a read error. V usage is TRBV12-3 or TRBV12-4 and J usage is TRBJ2-7, with a weak D call TRBD1 (6 bases). V lost 6 bases and J 6 bases, leaving 30 bases between the germline ends. The CDR3 spans 18 residues. The CDR3 bases are TGTGCCAGCAGCCCTCCCCAACATGCGACAGGTTATACGGGCGAGCAGTACTTA. It codes for CASSPPQHATGYTGEQYL.

This clonotype was picked up many times. The chain couples TRBV28 to TRBJ1-2; D gene unclear. V was pared by 3 bases and J by 4 bases, with 21 bases between. CDR1 and CDR2 from the germline V gene are MDHEN and SYDVKM. This CDR3 comprises 17 residues. For the CDR3, the DNA is TGTGCCAGCAGTTTCCCAGGCTCTTGGACGGAACCCTATGGCTACACCTTC. Protein: CASSFPGSWTEPYGYTF.

The sample holds many counts of this clonotype. The chain recombines TRBV7-3 with TRBJ1-4; D may be TRBD1 (5 bases). Trimming left V 5 bases short and J 4 bases short, with 14 bases between. Germline V lookup: CDR1 SGHTA, CDR2 FQGTGA. CDR3 size: 15 residues. The CDR3 spells CASSRGPGSNEKLFF. CDR3 bases: TGTGCCAGCAGCCGGGGCCCCGGGAGTAATGAAAAACTGTTTTTT.

This clonotype was observed many times. This chain connects TRBV12-3 or TRBV12-4 to TRBJ1-3; D call uncertain. CDR3 size: 14 residues. V was shortened by 7 bases and J by 0 bases, with 10 bases between the two germline ends. The CDR3 coding sequence is TGTGCCAGCACCATCGACATCTCTGGAAACACCATATATTTT. Translating it yields CASTIDISGNTIYF.

This clonotype was seen repeatedly, ten times or more. V and J are TRBV7-3 and TRBJ1-1; D not certain. The CDR3 length is 14 residues. Germline values: CDR1 SGHTA, CDR2 FQGTGA. V gave up 3 bases and J gave up 2 bases, with 10 bases separating them. The CDR3 DNA sequence: TGTGCCAGCAGCTTGGGCCTCCCTAACACTGAAGCTTTCTTT. It translates to CASSLGLPNTEAFF.

In this sample, this clonotype turned up many times. One junction end disagrees with the germline gene, perhaps due to a read error. The gene calls are TRBV7-7 and TRBJ2-1; 7 positions match TRBD2. There are 16 residues in the CDR3. In germline, CDR1 is SSHAT, CDR2 FNYEAQ (reference sequence). CDR3 residues: CASSKGTKSLGTEQFF. The CDR3 DNA reads TGTGCTAGCAGCAAAGGGACTAAATCATTAGGTACTGAGCAGTTCTTC.

This chain joins TRBV6-2 or TRBV6-3 and TRBJ2-7, with TRBD2 identical over 7 bases. Germline V lookup: CDR1 MNHEY, CDR2 SVGEGT. This CDR3 spans 17 amino acids. V shed 2 bases and J 2 bases; nucleotides not matched to a gene: 12. As DNA, the CDR3 is TGTGCCAGCAGTTACGGCTACTTAGGGGAGGGTCCCTACGAGCAGTACTTC. This encodes CASSYGYLGEGPYEQYF.

CDR3: CASSIATRGGSNQPQHF. CDR3 nucleotide sequence: TGTGCCAGTAGTATCGCCACGAGGGGGGGTAGCAATCAGCCCCAGCATTTT. This chain uses TRBV19 with TRBJ1-5; possible D gene TRBD1, 6 bases. The V end lost 3 bases, the J end lost 0 bases, and 15 bases lay between the germline ends. The CDR3 extends over 17 amino acids. Germline loops: CDR1 LNHDA, CDR2 SQIVND (reference sequence).

This clonotype came up a few times. The chain links TRBV5-1 to TRBJ2-3; possibly TRBD1 or TRBD2 for D (6 bases each). The V end lost 0 bases, the J end lost 4 bases, and 12 bases lay between the germline ends. Germline CDR1 reads SGHRS; CDR2 reads YFSETQ. This CDR3 is 15 amino acids long. CDR3 coding DNA: TGCGCCAGCAGCTTGGCCGTGGGGGGCCCAGATACGCAGTATTTT. Its protein product is CASSLAVGGPDTQYF.

As for this clonotype: Just one base apart from a much larger clone, this may be a read error. The chain has TRBV7-4 and TRBJ2-7, with 8 bases that match TRBD2. The length of the CDR3 is 14 residues. Germline CDR1 and CDR2: SGHVT and SQSDAQ. The CDR3 DNA reads TGTGCCAGCAGCTCCGGGAGGGCCATATACGAGAAGTACTTC. This encodes CASSSGRAIYEKYF.

V usage is TRBV14 and J usage is TRBJ1-2; tentatively, D is TRBD1 (6 bases). V lost 1 base and J lost 8, with 11 bases in between. The CDR3 loop spans 13 amino acids. Germline V CDR1 and CDR2: SGHDN, FVKESK. CDR3 loop: CASSQGQGKGYTF. Written as DNA, the CDR3 is TGTGCCAGCAGCCAAGGTCAGGGGAAGGGCTACACCTTC. The variable domain in full, with the rest retrieved from reference TRBV14 and TRBJ1-2, is EAGVTQFPSHSVIEKGQTVTLRCDPISGHDNLYWYRRVMGKEIKFLLHFVKESKQDESGMPNNRFLAERTGGTYSTLKVQPAELEDSGVYFCASSQGQGKGYTFGSGTRLTVV.

This clonotype occurred a few times. This chain joins TRBV15 and TRBJ2-3; the D gene is possibly TRBD2 (6 bases). The V end was cut by 3 bases, the J end by 3 bases, with 19 bases between. The CDR3 extends over 17 amino acids. Germline V gives CDR1 LNHNV, CDR2 YYDKDF (reference sequence). CDR3 sequence (DNA): TGTGCCACCAGCAGCTACTCGACGACTAGTGAGACAGATACGCAGTATTTT. It specifies CATSSYSTTSETDTQYF.

This clonotype was counted at least ten times. The J gene is TRBJ2-7, the V gene TRBV19; D unclear. V was pared by 5 bases and J by 6 bases, with 11 bases between. CDR1 is LNHDA, CDR2 SQIVND, per germline (reference sequence). The CDR3 loop spans 12 amino acids. CDR3 loop: CASSPQDSEQYF. The CDR3 nucleotides read TGTGCCAGTAGTCCTCAGGATTCCGAGCAGTACTTC. The full variable domain, rest sourced from reference TRBV19 and TRBJ2-7, is DGGITQSPKYLFRKEGQNVTLSCEQNLNHDAMYWYRQDPGQGLRLIYYSQIVNDFQKGDIAEGYSVSREKKESFPLTVTSAQKNPTAFYLCASSPQDSEQYFGPGTRLTVT.

This clonotype was seen a handful of times. The J gene is TRBJ2-7, the V gene TRBV6-6, with unresolved D. CDR1 is MNHNY and CDR2 is SVGAGI in the germline V gene (reference sequence). This CDR3 contains 13 residues. Trimming pared 6 bases from V and 4 bases from J, leaving 13 bases between. The CDR3 protein is CASRDGATYEQYF. The CDR3 DNA reads TGTGCCAGCAGGGACGGAGCCACGTACGAGCAGTACTTC.

This clonotype appeared many times. The gene calls are TRBV7-9 and TRBJ2-1, with 7 bases fitting TRBD2. V gave up 1 base and J gave up 10 bases; unmatched junction bases: 13. This CDR3 is built from 16 residues. Germline V gene sequence: CDR1 SEHNR, CDR2 FQNEAQ (reference sequence). CDR3 sequence reads: CASSLGPSSGGREQFF. CDR3 bases: TGTGCCAGCAGCTTAGGTCCGTCTAGCGGAGGCCGGGAGCAGTTCTTC.

The chain joins TRBV12-3 or TRBV12-4 to TRBJ1-6; D is uncertain. This CDR3 is 12 amino acids long. V gave up 6 bases and J gave up 12 bases, with 12 bases separating them. The CDR3 sequence: CASSPAPRPLHF. Written as DNA, the CDR3 is TGTGCCAGCAGCCCGGCCCCAAGACCCCTCCACTTT.

The sample holds a few counts of this clonotype. The rearrangement joins TRBV6-5 to TRBJ2-7; D not resolved. CDR1 is MNHEY and CDR2 is SVGAGI in the germline V gene. The CDR3 totals 12 residues. V gave up 7 bases and J gave up 2 bases, with 9 bases separating them. This chain's CDR3 is CASIGSTYEQYF. The CDR3 bases are TGTGCCAGCATTGGCAGTACCTACGAGCAGTACTTC.

In its sample, this clonotype was seen many times. The CDR3 spells CASSDGNEQFF. In nucleotides, the CDR3 is TGTGCCAGCAGTGATGGCAATGAGCAGTTCTTC. V is TRBV6-1 and J is TRBJ2-1; D not certain. V lost 3 bases to trimming and J lost 6 bases, with 3 bases between them. Germline V gene data show CDR1 as MNHNS and CDR2 as SASEGT. The CDR3 is 11 residues long.